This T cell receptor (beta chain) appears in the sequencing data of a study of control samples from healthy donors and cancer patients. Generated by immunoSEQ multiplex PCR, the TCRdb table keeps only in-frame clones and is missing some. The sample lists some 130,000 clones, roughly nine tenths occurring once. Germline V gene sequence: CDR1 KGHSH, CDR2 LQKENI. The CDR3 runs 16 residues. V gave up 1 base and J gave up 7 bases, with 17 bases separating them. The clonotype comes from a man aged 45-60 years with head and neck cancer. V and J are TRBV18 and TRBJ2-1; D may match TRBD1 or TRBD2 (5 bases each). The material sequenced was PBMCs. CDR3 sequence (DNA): TGTGCCAGCTCACCACAATTCGGGGCTAACGGGAATGAGCAGTTCTTC. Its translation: CASSPQFGANGNEQFF.